This is a list of T cell receptor beta chains from one sample in a study of blood T cells in healthy people across ages. TCRdb re-called the 5' RACE reads through MiXCR, storing one row per CDR3 protein. The sample carries about 970,000 distinct CDR3 sequences, roughly 51% recorded once. The sequencing input was blood. The source of these receptors is an older woman in good health. Each CDR3 is given with its conserved first and last residue. Fields, in order: V gene, D gene, clone size, CDR3 length, J gene, CDR3 DNA, CDR3 protein. The D gene is left open where the match is weak. Only some rows state a clone size, as once, few, many or a class for expanded clones.

TRBV5-1	NA	NA	15	TRBJ2-2	TGCGCCAGCAGCTGGGTAGCCGAGTTCACCGGGGAGCTGTTTTTT	CASSWVAEFTGELFF
TRBV3-1	TRBD2	NA	15	TRBJ2-7	TGTGCCAGCAGCCGTAGAGCAGCGGGAGTAGGCGAGCAGTACTTC	CASSRRAAGVGEQYF
TRBV28	TRBD2	NA	15	TRBJ2-7	TGTGCCAGCAGTGTAAAGCGGGGCGGGCCACACGAGCAGTACTTC	CASSVKRGGPHEQYF
TRBV25-1	TRBD1	once	14	TRBJ1-4	TGTGCCAGCAGTATCCGACAGGGGGAAGGAAAACTGTTTTTT	CASSIRQGEGKLFF
TRBV28	TRBD1	few	16	TRBJ2-3	TGTGCCAGCAGCTCCTCGGGACAGGGTTTAGCAGATACGCAGTATTTT	CASSSSGQGLADTQYF
TRBV6-4	NA	NA	18	TRBJ2-6	TGTGCCAGCAGCCCCAAAGTGGACGGTTCCTCTGGGGCCAACGTCCTGACTTTC	CASSPKVDGSSGANVLTF
TRBV5-1	NA	NA	15	TRBJ2-7	TGCGCCAGCAGCGGAGGGTCCCGGTGGGGCTACGAGCAGTACTTC	CASSGGSRWGYEQYF
TRBV7-2	TRBD2	NA	17	TRBJ2-3	TGTGCCAGCAGCCGCCTCTGGGCGAGCGGGGGCACAGATACGCAGTATTTT	CASSRLWASGGTDTQYF
TRBV6-6	TRBD2	NA	14	TRBJ2-3	TGTGCCACCAGACTAGCGTCTAGCACAGATACGCAGTATTTT	CATRLASSTDTQYF
TRBV4-2	TRBD2	NA	18	TRBJ2-1	TGTGCCAGCAGCCAATTAGGGGGACTAGCGGCTTTCTACAATGAGCAGTTCTTC	CASSQLGGLAAFYNEQFF
TRBV3-1	NA	NA	13	TRBJ1-2	TGTGCCAGCAGTCAAGATATTAGTGCCCGCTACACCTTC	CASSQDISARYTF
TRBV2	TRBD1	NA	13	TRBJ2-2	TGTGCCAGCAGTGAGCAGGGGGCCGGGGAGCTGTTTTTT	CASSEQGAGELFF
TRBV28	NA	many	14	TRBJ2-1	TGTGCCAGCAGTTTAGTTTTGGGGAGCGATGAGCAGTTCTTC	CASSLVLGSDEQFF
TRBV7-2	NA	few	15	TRBJ2-7	TGTGCCAGCAGCTTAGCGCAGGACCTGGGGTACGAGCAGTACTTC	CASSLAQDLGYEQYF
TRBV20-1	NA	NA	15	TRBJ2-7	TGCAGTGCTAGAGGTTCGACCGTGGGATACAATGAGCAGTACTTC	CSARGSTVGYNEQYF
TRBV21-1	NA	NA	16	TRBJ2-3	TGTGCCAGCAGCCCGAGACCAGCGGGGAGCACAGATACGCAGTATTTT	CASSPRPAGSTDTQYF
TRBV24-1	NA	NA	14	TRBJ2-5	TGTGCCACCAGTGACTCTAAGACTGTCTGGGAGCAGTACTTC	CATSDSKTVWEQYF
TRBV7-6	NA	NA	14	TRBJ2-7	TGTGCCAGCAGCTTAGACCAGGGTTACTACGAGCAGTACTTC	CASSLDQGYYEQYF
TRBV30	NA	NA	14	TRBJ1-1	TGTGCCTGGAGTGCTGTTGGGAGAACCACTGAAGCTTTCTTT	CAWSAVGRTTEAFF
TRBV6-1	NA	NA	15	TRBJ2-1	TGTGCCACCCTCCCGAGGAGCTCGGTCTACAATGAGCAGTTCTTC	CATLPRSSVYNEQFF
TRBV4-2	TRBD2	NA	15	TRBJ2-5	TGTGCCAGCAGCCCTTCTAGCGGGTCCTGGGATGAGCAGTACTTC	CASSPSSGSWDEQYF
TRBV6-4	NA	few	16	TRBJ1-2	TGTGCCAGCAGTGAGGACAGTCGAACATTTAACTATGGCTACACCTTC	CASSEDSRTFNYGYTF
TRBV28	TRBD1	few	15	TRBJ2-7	TGTGCCAGCAGTAACCCGGGACAGGTCTCCTACGAGCAGTACTTC	CASSNPGQVSYEQYF
TRBV20-1	TRBD2	NA	15	TRBJ2-3	TGCAGTGCTAGAGCCCGGGGGGTAGCGGGTCTGAAGCAGTATTTT	CSARARGVAGLKQYF
TRBV4-1	NA	few	15	TRBJ2-1	TGCGCCAGCAGCCACGGCCTAGCGACCTACAATGAGCAGTTCTTC	CASSHGLATYNEQFF
TRBV29-1	NA	NA	14	TRBJ2-1	TGCAGCGTTGTCAGCTGGAGCTCCTACAGTGAGCAGTTCTTC	CSVVSWSSYSEQFF
TRBV20-1	NA	NA	13	TRBJ2-5	TGCAGTGCTAGAGGGGAGGTCAGAGAGACCCAGTACTTC	CSARGEVRETQYF
TRBV6-2/TRBV6-3	NA	NA	15	TRBJ2-2	TGTGCCAGCAGTTATGGGCTAGTGAACACCGGGGAGCTGTTTTTT	CASSYGLVNTGELFF
TRBV7-9	NA	NA	16	TRBJ2-3	TGTGCCAGCAGCTTTCGGGGCAAAATTAACACAGATACGCAGTATTTT	CASSFRGKINTDTQYF
TRBV29-1	TRBD1	NA	14	TRBJ2-1	TGCAGCGTTGAAGCCAGACAGGGGATAAGTGAGCAGTTCTTC	CSVEARQGISEQFF
TRBV5-1	NA	NA	14	TRBJ1-2	TGCGCCAGCAGCTTGTGGGACGTAAACTATGGCTACACCTTC	CASSLWDVNYGYTF
TRBV6-5	NA	NA	14	TRBJ2-7	TGTGCCAGCAGTTTTACTCCCGTCGGCTACGAGCAGTACTTC	CASSFTPVGYEQYF